This T cell receptor (beta chain) originates from a study of cytomegalovirus exposure and HLA in healthy donors. 13 Jbeta primers and 60 Vbeta primers were used for the PCR. The data were produced by immunoSEQ multiplex PCR, yet TCRdb's version contains in-frame clones alone and is incomplete. This table holds over 150,000 clones, around 80% found once. The table lists this clone with a few counts. The TCR sequence derives from a girl aged 2-10 years in good health and CMV-seropositive. The specimen sequenced was PBMCs.

The CDR3 DNA sequence: TGTGCCAGCAGCCCCGGGGGGAGCAATGAGCAGTTCTTC. This translates into CASSPGGSNEQFF. The gene calls are TRBV5-4 and TRBJ2-1; 7 bases are a match to TRBD2. The CDR3 loop spans 13 amino acids. Trimming took 4 bases from V and 6 from J; bases not matched to a gene: 4. The germline CDR1 and CDR2 sequences are SGHNT and YYREEE (reference sequence).